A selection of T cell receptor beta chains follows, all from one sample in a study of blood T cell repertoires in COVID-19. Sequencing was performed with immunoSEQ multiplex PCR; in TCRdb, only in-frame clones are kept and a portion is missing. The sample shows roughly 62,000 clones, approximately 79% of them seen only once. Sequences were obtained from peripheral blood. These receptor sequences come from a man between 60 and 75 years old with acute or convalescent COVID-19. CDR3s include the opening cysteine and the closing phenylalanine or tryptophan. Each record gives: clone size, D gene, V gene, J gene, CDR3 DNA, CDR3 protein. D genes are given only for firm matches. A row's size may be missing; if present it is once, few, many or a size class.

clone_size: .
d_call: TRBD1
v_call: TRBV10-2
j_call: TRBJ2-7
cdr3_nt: TGCGCCAGCAAGATTCTGGGACAGGGTAACTACGAGCAGTACTTC
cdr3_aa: CASKILGQGNYEQYF

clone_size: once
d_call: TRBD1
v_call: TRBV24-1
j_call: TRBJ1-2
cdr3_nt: TGTGCCACCAGTGATGGGACAGGGGGCAACTATGGCTACACCTTC
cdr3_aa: CATSDGTGGNYGYTF

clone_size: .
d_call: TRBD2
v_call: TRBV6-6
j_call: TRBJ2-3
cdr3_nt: TGTGCCAGCAGTTACCCAGCGGGAGGGGGAGATACGCAGTATTTT
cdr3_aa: CASSYPAGGGDTQYF

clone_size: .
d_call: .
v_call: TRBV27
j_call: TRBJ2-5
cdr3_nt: TGTGCCAGCAGACAGGGGGGGGCAGAGACCCAGTACTTC
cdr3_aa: CASRQGGAETQYF

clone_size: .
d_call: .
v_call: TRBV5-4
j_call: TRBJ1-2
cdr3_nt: TGTGCCAGCAGCTTGGGGCAGGGCCTTAACTATGGCTACACCTTC
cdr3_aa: CASSLGQGLNYGYTF

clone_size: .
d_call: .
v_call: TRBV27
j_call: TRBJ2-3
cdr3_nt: TGTGCCAGCAGTTTAAGAAGTCAGCGGCTCACAGATACGCAGTATTTT
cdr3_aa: CASSLRSQRLTDTQYF

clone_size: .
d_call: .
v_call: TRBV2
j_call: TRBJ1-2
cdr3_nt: TGTGCCAGCAGTTCTGAGGGAACCAACTATGGCTACACCTTC
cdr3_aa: CASSSEGTNYGYTF

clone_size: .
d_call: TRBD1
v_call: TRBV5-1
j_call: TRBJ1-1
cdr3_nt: TGCGCCAGCAGCCTTCGACAGGGCGAAGCTTTCTTT
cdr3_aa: CASSLRQGEAFF

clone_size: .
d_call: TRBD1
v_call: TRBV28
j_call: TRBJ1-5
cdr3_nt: TGTGCCAGCAGTTTAATAAGGGCAGGGGGTTTGGGGCAGCCCCAGCATTTT
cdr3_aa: CASSLIRAGGLGQPQHF

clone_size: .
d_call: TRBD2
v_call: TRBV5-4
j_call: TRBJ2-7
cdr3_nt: TGTGCCAGCAGCTTGGGTCGGGGGGGCGAGCAGTACTTC
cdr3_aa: CASSLGRGGEQYF

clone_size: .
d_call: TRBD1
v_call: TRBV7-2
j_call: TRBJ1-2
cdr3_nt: TGTGCCAGCAGCTTCAGACAGGGGACGGCTGGCACCTTC
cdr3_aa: CASSFRQGTAGTF

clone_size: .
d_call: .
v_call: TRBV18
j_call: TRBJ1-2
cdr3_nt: TGTGCCAGCTCATCGGGGGGGCTGGCTAACTATGGCTACACCTTC
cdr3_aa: CASSSGGLANYGYTF

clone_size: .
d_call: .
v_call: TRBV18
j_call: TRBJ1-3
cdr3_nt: TGTGCCAGCTCACCCCAGGTTCCGGGACAATCGGCTAGAAACACCATATATTTT
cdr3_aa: CASSPQVPGQSARNTIYF

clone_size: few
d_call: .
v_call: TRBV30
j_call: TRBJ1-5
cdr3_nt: TGTGCCTGGAGTGTGGGGGGGGCCAGTCAGCCCCAGCATTTT
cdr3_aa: CAWSVGGASQPQHF

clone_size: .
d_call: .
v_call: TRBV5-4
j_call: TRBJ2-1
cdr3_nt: TGTGCCAGCAGCTTGGTTCCCTTTAGTGATGAGCAGTTCTTC
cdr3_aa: CASSLVPFSDEQFF

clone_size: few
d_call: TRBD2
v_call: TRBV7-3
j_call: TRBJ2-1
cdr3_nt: TGTGCCAGCAGCCCCTATAGCGGGAGGGCCTACAATGAGCAGTTCTTC
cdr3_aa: CASSPYSGRAYNEQFF

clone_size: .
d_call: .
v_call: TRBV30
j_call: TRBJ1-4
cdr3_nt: TGTGCCTGGAGTCCCGGGGTTAATGAAAAACTGTTTTTT
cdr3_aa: CAWSPGVNEKLFF

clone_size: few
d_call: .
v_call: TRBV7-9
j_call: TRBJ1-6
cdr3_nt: TGTGCCAGCAGCGCCGCGGTACTCTCACCCCTCCACTTT
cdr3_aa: CASSAAVLSPLHF

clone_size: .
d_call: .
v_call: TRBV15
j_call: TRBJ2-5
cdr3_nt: TGTGCCACCAGCAAGCGTAGGGAGTACCAAGAGACCCAGTACTTC
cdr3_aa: CATSKRREYQETQYF

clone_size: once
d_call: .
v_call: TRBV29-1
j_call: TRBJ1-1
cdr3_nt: TGCAGCGTTGAAGTCGGGGGGGTTAAAGGAGCTTTCTTT
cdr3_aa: CSVEVGGVKGAFF

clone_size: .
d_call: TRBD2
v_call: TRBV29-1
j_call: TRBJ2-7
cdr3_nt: TGCAGCGTTGAAGGACGGGAGGAACCCTACGAGCAGTACTTC
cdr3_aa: CSVEGREEPYEQYF

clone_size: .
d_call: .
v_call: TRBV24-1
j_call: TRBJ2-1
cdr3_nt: TGTGCCACCAGTGCCCGGTCGGGGGGCTCATACTACAATGAGCAGTTCTTC
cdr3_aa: CATSARSGGSYYNEQFF

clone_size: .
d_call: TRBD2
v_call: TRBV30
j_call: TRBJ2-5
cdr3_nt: TGTGCCTGGAGTCTAGGCCTGAGCGGGGGAGCAACCCAAGAGACCCAGTACTTC
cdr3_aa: CAWSLGLSGGATQETQYF

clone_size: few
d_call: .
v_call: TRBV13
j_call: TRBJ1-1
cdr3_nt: TGTGCCAGCAGCTCATGGTCCACAGGGCTGGCTGAAGCTTTCTTT
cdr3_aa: CASSSWSTGLAEAFF

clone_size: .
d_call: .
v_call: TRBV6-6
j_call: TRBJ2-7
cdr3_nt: TGTGCCAGCAGTTACTCGATTAACAGCTACGAGCAGTACTTC
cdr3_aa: CASSYSINSYEQYF

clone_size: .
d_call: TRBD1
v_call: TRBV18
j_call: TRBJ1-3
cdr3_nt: TGTGCCAGCTCTCAGGACAGGCTCTCTGGAAACACCATATATTTT
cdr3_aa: CASSQDRLSGNTIYF

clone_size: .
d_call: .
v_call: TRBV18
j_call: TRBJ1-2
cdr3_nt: TGTGCCAGCTCACCAGCGACAGCCTATGGCTACACCTTC
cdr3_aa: CASSPATAYGYTF